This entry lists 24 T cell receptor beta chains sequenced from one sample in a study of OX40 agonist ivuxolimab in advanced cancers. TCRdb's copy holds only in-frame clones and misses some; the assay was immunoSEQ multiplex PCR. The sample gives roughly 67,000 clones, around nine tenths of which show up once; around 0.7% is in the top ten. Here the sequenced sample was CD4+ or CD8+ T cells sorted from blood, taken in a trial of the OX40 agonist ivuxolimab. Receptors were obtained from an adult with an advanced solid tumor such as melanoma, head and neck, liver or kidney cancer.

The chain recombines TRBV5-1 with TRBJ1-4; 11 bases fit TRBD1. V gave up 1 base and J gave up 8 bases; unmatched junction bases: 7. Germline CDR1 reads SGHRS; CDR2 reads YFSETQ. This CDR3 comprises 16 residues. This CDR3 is CASSLLGTGGGEKLFF. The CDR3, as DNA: TGCGCCAGCAGCTTGCTCGGGACAGGGGGTGGAGAAAAACTGTTTTTT.

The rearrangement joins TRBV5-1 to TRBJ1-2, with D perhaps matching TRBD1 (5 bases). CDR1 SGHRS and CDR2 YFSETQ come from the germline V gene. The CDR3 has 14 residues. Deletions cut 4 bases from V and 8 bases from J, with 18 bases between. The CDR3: CASSGRVPGGGYTF. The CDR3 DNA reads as TGCGCCAGCAGCGGACGGGTCCCGGGGGGAGGCTACACCTTC.

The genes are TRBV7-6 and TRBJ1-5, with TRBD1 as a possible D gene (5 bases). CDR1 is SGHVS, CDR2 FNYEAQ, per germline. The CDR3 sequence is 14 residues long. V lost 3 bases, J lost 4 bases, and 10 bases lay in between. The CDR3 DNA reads TGTGCCAGCAGCTTTGGGGGGATGAATCAGCCCCAGCATTTT. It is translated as CASSFGGMNQPQHF.

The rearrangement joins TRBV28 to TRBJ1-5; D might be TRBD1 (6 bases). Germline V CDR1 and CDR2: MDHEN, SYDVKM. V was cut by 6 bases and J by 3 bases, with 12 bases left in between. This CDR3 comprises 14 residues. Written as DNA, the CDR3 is TGTGCCAGCAGCAAGGACAGCCTCAATCAGCCCCAGCATTTT. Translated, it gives CASSKDSLNQPQHF.

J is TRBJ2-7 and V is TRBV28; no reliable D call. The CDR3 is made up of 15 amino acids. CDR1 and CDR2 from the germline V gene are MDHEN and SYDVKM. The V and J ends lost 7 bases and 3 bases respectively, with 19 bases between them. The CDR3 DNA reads TGTGCCAGCAAAAGTACCGGACGGTGGGACTACGAGCAGTACTTC. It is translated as CASKSTGRWDYEQYF.

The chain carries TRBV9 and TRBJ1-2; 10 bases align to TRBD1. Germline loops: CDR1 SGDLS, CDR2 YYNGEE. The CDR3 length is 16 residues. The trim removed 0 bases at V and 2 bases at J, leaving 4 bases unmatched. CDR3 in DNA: TGTGCCAGCAGCGTAGGGACAGGGGGGCAAAACTATGGCTACACCTTC. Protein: CASSVGTGGQNYGYTF.

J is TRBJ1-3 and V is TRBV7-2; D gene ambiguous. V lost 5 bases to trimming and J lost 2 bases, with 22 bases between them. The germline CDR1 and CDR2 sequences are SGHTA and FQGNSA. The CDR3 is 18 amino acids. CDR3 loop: CASSEHFGPPLTGNTIYF. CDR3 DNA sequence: TGTGCCAGCAGCGAACATTTCGGGCCTCCCTTGACTGGAAACACCATATATTTT. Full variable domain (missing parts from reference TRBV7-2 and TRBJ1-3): GAGVSQSPSNKVTEKGKDVELRCDPISGHTALYWYRQSLGQGLEFLIYFQGNSAPDKSGLPSDRFSAERTGGSVSTLTIQRTQQEDSAVYLCASSEHFGPPLTGNTIYFGEGSWLTVV.

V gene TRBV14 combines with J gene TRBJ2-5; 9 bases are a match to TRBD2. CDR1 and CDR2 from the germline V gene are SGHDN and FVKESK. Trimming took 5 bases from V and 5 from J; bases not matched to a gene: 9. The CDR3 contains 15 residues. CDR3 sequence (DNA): TGTGCCAGCAGCGTGCGGGGGGGCCTCCAGGAGACCCAGTACTTC. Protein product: CASSVRGGLQETQYF.

The CDR3 coding sequence is TGTGCCATCAGTGAGGTGGGACAGGTTACCTACAATGAGCAGTTCTTC. Protein product: CAISEVGQVTYNEQFF. The rearrangement uses TRBV10-3 and TRBJ2-1; 8 nucleotides line up with TRBD1. Germline CDR1 is ENHRY and CDR2 is SYGVKD. This CDR3 has 16 amino acids. Trimming cost V 2 bases and J 2 bases; bases outside gene matches: 5.

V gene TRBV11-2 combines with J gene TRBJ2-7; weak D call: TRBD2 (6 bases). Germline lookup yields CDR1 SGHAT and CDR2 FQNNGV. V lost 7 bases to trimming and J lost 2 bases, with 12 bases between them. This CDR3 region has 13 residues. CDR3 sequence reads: CASTPRRAYEQYF. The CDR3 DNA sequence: TGTGCCAGCACCCCACGGAGGGCCTACGAGCAGTACTTC.

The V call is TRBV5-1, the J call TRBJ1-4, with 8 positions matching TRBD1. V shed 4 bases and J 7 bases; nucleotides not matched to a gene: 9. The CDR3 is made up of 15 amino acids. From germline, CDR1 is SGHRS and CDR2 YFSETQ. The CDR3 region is CASSQQGAPSEKLFF. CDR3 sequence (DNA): TGCGCCAGCAGCCAGCAGGGGGCGCCGTCTGAAAAACTGTTTTTT.

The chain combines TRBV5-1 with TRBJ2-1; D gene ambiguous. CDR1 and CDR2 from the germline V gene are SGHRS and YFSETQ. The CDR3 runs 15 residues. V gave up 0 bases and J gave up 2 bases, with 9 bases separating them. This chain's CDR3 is CASSLEGDTYNEQFF. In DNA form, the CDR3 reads TGCGCCAGCAGCTTGGAGGGCGACACCTACAATGAGCAGTTCTTC.

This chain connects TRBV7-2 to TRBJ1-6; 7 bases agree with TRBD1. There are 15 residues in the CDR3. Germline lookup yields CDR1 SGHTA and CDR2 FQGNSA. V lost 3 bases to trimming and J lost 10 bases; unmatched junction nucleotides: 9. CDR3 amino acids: CASSFRQGRESPLHF. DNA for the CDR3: TGTGCCAGCAGCTTTCGACAGGGCAGGGAGTCACCCCTCCACTTT.

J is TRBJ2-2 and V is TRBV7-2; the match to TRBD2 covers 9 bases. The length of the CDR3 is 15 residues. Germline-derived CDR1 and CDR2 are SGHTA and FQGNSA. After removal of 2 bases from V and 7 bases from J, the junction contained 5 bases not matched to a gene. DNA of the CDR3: TGTGCCAGCAGCTTACAACTAGCGGGCAACGGGGAGCTGTTTTTT. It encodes CASSLQLAGNGELFF.

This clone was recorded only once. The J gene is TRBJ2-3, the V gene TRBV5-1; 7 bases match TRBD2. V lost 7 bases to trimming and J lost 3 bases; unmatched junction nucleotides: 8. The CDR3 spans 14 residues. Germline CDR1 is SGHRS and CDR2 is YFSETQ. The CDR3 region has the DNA TGCGCCAGCGGGGGGGTTTCAAGGACAGATACGCAGTATTTT. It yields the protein CASGGVSRTDTQYF.

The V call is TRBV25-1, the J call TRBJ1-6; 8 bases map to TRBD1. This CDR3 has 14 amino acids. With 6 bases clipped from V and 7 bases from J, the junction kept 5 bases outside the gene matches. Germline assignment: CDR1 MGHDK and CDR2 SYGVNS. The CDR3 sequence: CASRLDRDNSPLHF. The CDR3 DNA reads TGTGCCAGCAGGCTGGACAGGGACAATTCACCCCTCCACTTT. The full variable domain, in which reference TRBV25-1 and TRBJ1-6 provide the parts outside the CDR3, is EADIYQTPRYLVIGTGKKITLECSQTMGHDKMYWYQQDPGMELHLIHYSYGVNSTEKGDLSSESTVSRIRTEHFPLTLESARPSHTSQYLCASRLDRDNSPLHFGNGTRLTVT.

CDR3 loop: CASSIDKRPFTSEQYF. In nucleotides, the CDR3 is TGTGCCAGTAGTATAGATAAGCGGCCGTTTACGAGTGAGCAGTACTTC. V gene TRBV19 combines with J gene TRBJ2-7; D is perhaps TRBD2 (5 bases). The CDR3 totals 16 residues. Germline V gene sequence: CDR1 LNHDA, CDR2 SQIVND (reference sequence). V was shortened by 0 bases and J by 7 bases, with 19 bases between the two germline ends.

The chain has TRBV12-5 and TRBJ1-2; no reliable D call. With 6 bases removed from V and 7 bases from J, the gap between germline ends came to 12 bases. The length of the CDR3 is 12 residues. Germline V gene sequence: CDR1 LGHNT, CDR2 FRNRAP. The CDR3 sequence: CASGLGSRGYTF. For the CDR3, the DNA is TGTGCTAGTGGCCTGGGGAGTCGTGGCTACACCTTC.

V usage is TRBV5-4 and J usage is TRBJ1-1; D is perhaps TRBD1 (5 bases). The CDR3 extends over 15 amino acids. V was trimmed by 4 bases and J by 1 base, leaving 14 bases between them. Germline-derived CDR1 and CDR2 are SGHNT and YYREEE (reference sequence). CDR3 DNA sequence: TGTGCCAGCAGCCCGGGAGGGGAAACGAACACTGAAGCTTTCTTT. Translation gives CASSPGGETNTEAFF. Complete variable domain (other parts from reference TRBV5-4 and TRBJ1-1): ETGVTQSPTHLIKTRGQQVTLRCSSQSGHNTVSWYQQALGQGPQFIFQYYREEENGRGNFPPRFSGLQFPNYSSELNVNALELDDSALYLCASSPGGETNTEAFFGQGTRLTVV.

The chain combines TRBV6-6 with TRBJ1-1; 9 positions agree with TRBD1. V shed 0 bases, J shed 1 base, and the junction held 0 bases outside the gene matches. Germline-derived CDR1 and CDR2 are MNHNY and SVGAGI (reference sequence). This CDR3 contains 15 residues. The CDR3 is CASSYSDRGNTEAFF. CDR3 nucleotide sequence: TGTGCCAGCAGTTACTCGGACAGGGGGAACACTGAAGCTTTCTTT.

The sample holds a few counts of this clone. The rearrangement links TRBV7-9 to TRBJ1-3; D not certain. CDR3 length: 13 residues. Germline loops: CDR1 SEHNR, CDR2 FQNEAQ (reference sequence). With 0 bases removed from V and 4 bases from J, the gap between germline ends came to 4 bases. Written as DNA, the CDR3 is TGTGCCAGCAGCTTAGCGTCCGGAAACACCATATATTTT. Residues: CASSLASGNTIYF.

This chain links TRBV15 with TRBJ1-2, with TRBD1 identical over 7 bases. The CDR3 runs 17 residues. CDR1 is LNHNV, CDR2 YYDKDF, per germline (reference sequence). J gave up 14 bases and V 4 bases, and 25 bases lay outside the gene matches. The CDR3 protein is CATSTEETGTASFIRTF. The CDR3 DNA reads TGTGCCACCAGCACAGAGGAGACAGGGACGGCGTCTTTCATCCGGACCTTC.

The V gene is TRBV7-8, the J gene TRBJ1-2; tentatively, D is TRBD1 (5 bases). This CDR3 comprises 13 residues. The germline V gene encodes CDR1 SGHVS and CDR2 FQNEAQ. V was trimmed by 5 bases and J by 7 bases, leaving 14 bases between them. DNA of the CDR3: TGTGCCAGCAGCCCGGGGGACTATTCTGGCTACACCTTC. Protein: CASSPGDYSGYTF.

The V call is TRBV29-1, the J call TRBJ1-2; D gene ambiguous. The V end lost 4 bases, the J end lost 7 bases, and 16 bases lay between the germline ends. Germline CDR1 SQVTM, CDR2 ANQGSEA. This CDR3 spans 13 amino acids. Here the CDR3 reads CSVVYRKVGGYTF. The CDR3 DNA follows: TGCAGCGTTGTGTATAGAAAAGTCGGTGGCTACACCTTC.